Each of the 27 T cell receptor beta chains below was sequenced from the same sample in a study of T cell responses to AZD1222 COVID-19 vaccine. TCRdb's table, derived via immunoSEQ multiplex PCR, lists solely in-frame clones and lacks some. The sample contains 100,000 to 150,000 clones, 88% of which appear only once. Sequencing was performed on peripheral blood, taken on day 0 of AZD1222 vaccination. These receptors all stem from an adult in good health.

On this clone: The identical CDR3 is also encoded by other nucleotide sequences in the sample. The genes are TRBV2 and TRBJ1-2; no clear D. Germline CDR1 and CDR2: SNHLY and FYNNEI. The CDR3 spans 12 residues. The V gene lost 8 bases and the J gene lost 4 bases, with 11 bases spanning the gap. The CDR3 sequence: CASSGQTYGYTF. The CDR3 DNA reads as TGTGCCAGCTCCGGGCAGACCTATGGCTACACCTTC.

This clone was counted a single time. The same CDR3 is also encoded by other DNA sequences in this sample. This rearrangement joins TRBV9 to TRBJ1-1; no reliable D call. Germline CDR1 reads SGDLS; CDR2 reads YYNGEE. CDR3 length: 12 residues. V was shortened by 0 bases and J by 4 bases, with 4 bases between the two germline ends. CDR3 coding DNA: TGTGCCAGCAGCGTAGGTGGCACTGAAGCTTTCTTT. Its translation is CASSVGGTEAFF.

This clone was seen only once. V is TRBV12-3 or TRBV12-4 and J is TRBJ1-5; D is possibly TRBD1 (5 bases). The length of the CDR3 is 13 residues. The V end lost 4 bases, the J end lost 5 bases, and 9 bases lay between the germline ends. The CDR3 reads CASSSQGDQPQHF. The CDR3 coding sequence is TGTGCCAGCAGTTCTCAGGGAGATCAGCCCCAGCATTTT.

This sequence joins TRBV20-1 and TRBJ1-1; D not certain. Germline CDR1 reads DFQATT; CDR2 reads SNEGSKA (reference sequence). The length of the CDR3 is 11 residues. V lost 5 bases and J lost 11, with 15 bases in between. The CDR3, as DNA: TGCAGTGCTTCAGGTGTTTCCGGGGCTTTCTTT. This encodes CSASGVSGAFF.

The V call is TRBV29-1, the J call TRBJ2-1; D is unclear. The CDR3 runs 14 residues. CDR1 is SQVTM and CDR2 is ANQGSEA in the germline V gene. Trimming pared 3 bases from V and 0 bases from J, leaving 9 bases between. In nucleotides, the CDR3 is TGCAGCGTTGACCAGGTTTACTCCTACAATGAGCAGTTCTTC. Protein sequence: CSVDQVYSYNEQFF.

The J gene is TRBJ2-2, the V gene TRBV7-9; D remains unclear. V was pared by 3 bases and J by 0 bases, with 8 bases between. This CDR3 is 15 amino acids long. Per germline, CDR1 SEHNR and CDR2 FQNEAQ (reference sequence). CDR3 sequence: CASSFSPANTGELFF. The CDR3 region has the DNA TGTGCCAGCAGCTTCAGTCCCGCGAACACCGGGGAGCTGTTTTTT.

This chain joins TRBV4-2 and TRBJ2-3; either TRBD1 or TRBD2 may supply D (5 bases each). The V end was cut by 5 bases, the J end by 0 bases, with 15 bases between. Germline CDR1 reads LGHNA; CDR2 reads YNFKEQ. The CDR3 spans 16 residues. This CDR3 is CASSAHRGESTDTQYF. CDR3 DNA sequence: TGTGCCAGCAGCGCACATCGAGGGGAGAGCACAGATACGCAGTATTTT.

The V call is TRBV28, the J call TRBJ1-5; tentatively, D is TRBD1 (6 bases). The V end lost 6 bases, the J end lost 6 bases, and 15 bases lay between the germline ends. Germline-derived CDR1 and CDR2 are MDHEN and SYDVKM. The length of the CDR3 is 14 residues. CDR3 bases: TGTGCCAGCAGCCCAGGGGCGGAAGGTCAGCCCCAGCATTTT. Translation: CASSPGAEGQPQHF.

The chain couples TRBV9 to TRBJ2-5, with unresolved D. V was shortened by 3 bases and J by 5 bases, with 8 bases between the two germline ends. From germline, CDR1 is SGDLS and CDR2 YYNGEE. The CDR3 has 12 residues. The CDR3, as DNA: TGTGCCAGCAGCGGTCTCAGGGAGACCCAGTACTTC. Amino acids: CASSGLRETQYF.

The chain is built from TRBV10-2 and TRBJ2-3; the match to TRBD2 covers 12 bases. Germline trimming cut 6 bases from V and 3 bases from J; bases unmatched to any gene: 4. Germline loops: CDR1 WSHSY, CDR2 SAAADI. The CDR3 runs to 15 residues. CDR3 amino acids: CASRPTSGGTDTQYF. The CDR3 nucleotides read TGCGCCAGCAGACCGACTAGCGGGGGTACAGATACGCAGTATTTT.

The chain is built from TRBV7-2 and TRBJ1-1, with 7 bases aligning to TRBD1. V was pared by 1 base and J by 1 base, with 6 bases of the junction left unmatched. CDR3 length equals 16 residues. Germline V gives CDR1 SGHTA, CDR2 FQGNSA. CDR3 nucleotides: TGTGCCAGCAGCTTAGGTCAGGGGGGCAAGAACACTGAAGCTTTCTTT. Translated, it gives CASSLGQGGKNTEAFF. Looking up the rest from reference TRBV7-2 and TRBJ1-1 gives the full variable domain: GAGVSQSPSNKVTEKGKDVELRCDPISGHTALYWYRQSLGQGLEFLIYFQGNSAPDKSGLPSDRFSAERTGGSVSTLTIQRTQQEDSAVYLCASSLGQGGKNTEAFFGQGTRLTVV.

The chain links TRBV29-1 to TRBJ2-1, with D perhaps matching TRBD1 (6 bases). CDR3 length: 13 amino acids. Trimming removed 4 bases from V and 6 bases from J, with 13 bases in between. Germline V lookup: CDR1 SQVTM, CDR2 ANQGSEA. The CDR3 DNA reads as TGCAGCGTTGCCGCGGCAGGGGTCAATGAGCAGTTCTTC. Translating gives CSVAAAGVNEQFF.

The chain combines TRBV7-9 with TRBJ2-7; the D gene is possibly TRBD2 (5 bases). The ends were cut back, 5 bases at V and 5 bases at J, with 19 bases in the middle. The CDR3 consists of 15 residues. From germline, CDR1 is SEHNR and CDR2 FQNEAQ (reference sequence). In nucleotides, the CDR3 is TGTGCCAGCAGCGCCCAGGAGCGGAGTCCGGACGAGCAGTACTTC. Protein: CASSAQERSPDEQYF.

V usage is TRBV13 and J usage is TRBJ1-1; possible D gene TRBD1, 6 bases. Germline V lookup: CDR1 PRHDT, CDR2 FYEKMQ (reference sequence). V lost 3 bases to trimming and J lost 0 bases, with 11 bases between them. The CDR3 is made up of 15 amino acids. Here the CDR3 reads CASSFPDRMNTEAFF. CDR3 coding DNA: TGTGCCAGCAGCTTTCCCGACAGGATGAACACTGAAGCTTTCTTT.

Written as DNA, the CDR3 is TGTGCCAGCAGCACCCAGACTAGCGGGGGCTATGAGCAGTTCTTC. Protein sequence: CASSTQTSGGYEQFF. This chain links TRBV5-6 with TRBJ2-1; 12 nucleotides match TRBD2. The ends lost 4 bases at V and 8 bases at J; junction bases unmatched: 7. This CDR3 is built from 15 residues. The germline gives CDR1 SGHDT, CDR2 YYEEEE. Combining the CDR3 with reference TRBV5-6 and TRBJ2-1 gives the whole variable domain DAGVTQSPTHLIKTRGQQVTLRCSPKSGHDTVSWYQQALGQGPQFIFQYYEEEERQRGNFPDRFSGHQFPNYSSELNVNALLLGDSALYLCASSTQTSGGYEQFFGPGTRLTVL.

The DNA of the CDR3 is TGCGCCAGCAGCTTGGGAAACAGGGGAGGCGGATTGCACTCCGACTATGGCTACACCTTC. This gives the protein CASSLGNRGGGLHSDYGYTF. J is TRBJ1-2 and V is TRBV5-1, with TRBD1 matching over 7 bases. This CDR3 is built from 20 residues. Unmatched junction bases numbered 20, after V lost 0 bases and J lost 3 bases. Germline CDR1 SGHRS, CDR2 YFSETQ.

V and J are TRBV5-5 and TRBJ2-7, with 7 nucleotides matching TRBD1. With 0 bases clipped from V and 0 bases from J, the junction kept 9 bases outside the gene matches. CDR3 size: 17 residues. CDR1 is SGHKS and CDR2 is YYEKEE in the germline V gene (reference sequence). The CDR3, as DNA: TGTGCCAGCAGCTTGGGGACAGGTTATATTAGCTCCTACGAGCAGTACTTC. This codes for CASSLGTGYISSYEQYF.

V gene TRBV7-2 combines with J gene TRBJ2-2; D remains ambiguous. This CDR3 is 14 amino acids long. The V gene lost 3 bases and the J gene lost 3 bases, with 8 bases spanning the gap. CDR1 SGHTA and CDR2 FQGNSA come from the germline V gene. CDR3 protein: CASSFGQYTGELFF. In DNA form, the CDR3 reads TGTGCCAGCAGCTTCGGGCAGTACACCGGGGAGCTGTTTTTT. The complete variable domain, with remaining parts taken from reference TRBV7-2 and TRBJ2-2, reads GAGVSQSPSNKVTEKGKDVELRCDPISGHTALYWYRQSLGQGLEFLIYFQGNSAPDKSGLPSDRFSAERTGGSVSTLTIQRTQQEDSAVYLCASSFGQYTGELFFGEGSRLTVL.

The genes are TRBV30 and TRBJ1-5; D not certain. The CDR3 contains 15 residues. V dropped 2 bases and J dropped 6 bases, with 17 bases sitting between them. The germline CDR1 and CDR2 sequences are GTSNPN and SVGIG (reference sequence). CDR3 DNA: TGTGCCTGGAGTATAGAGGGTACAAACAGTCAGCCCCAGCATTTT. Protein product: CAWSIEGTNSQPQHF.

The chain has TRBV7-9 and TRBJ1-2; the D gene is possibly TRBD1 (6 bases). Trimming left V 9 bases short and J 4 bases short, with 15 bases between. The germline gives CDR1 SEHNR, CDR2 FQNEAQ (reference sequence). This CDR3 contains 13 residues. The CDR3 sequence is CASSYREGYGYTF. As DNA, the CDR3 is TGTGCCAGTTCGTACAGGGAAGGCTATGGCTACACCTTC.

This chain connects TRBV6-5 to TRBJ1-2; 7 bases are shared with TRBD1. The V gene's germline CDR1 is MNHEY and CDR2 SVGAGI. This CDR3 is built from 12 residues. J gave up 8 bases and V 7 bases, and 7 bases lay outside the gene matches. The CDR3 loop is CASKREGAGYTF. The CDR3 bases are TGTGCCAGCAAACGAGAGGGGGCCGGCTACACCTTC.

The V call is TRBV5-1, the J call TRBJ2-6; D call uncertain. The CDR3 has 13 amino acids. CDR1 and CDR2 from the germline V gene are SGHRS and YFSETQ. Trimming took 4 bases from V and 0 from J, leaving 2 bases between them. In DNA, the CDR3 is TGCGCCAGCAGCCCCTCTGGGGCCAACGTCCTGACTTTC. The encoded protein is CASSPSGANVLTF.

V usage is TRBV6-2 or TRBV6-3 and J usage is TRBJ1-5; 7 bases map to TRBD1. J gave up 3 bases and V 1 base, and 6 bases lay outside the gene matches. Germline values: CDR1 MNHEY, CDR2 SVGEGT. CDR3 length: 16 residues. DNA of the CDR3: TGTGCCAGCAGTTACTTCAGCACAGGGGACAATCAGCCCCAGCATTTT. Residues: CASSYFSTGDNQPQHF.

The chain links TRBV2 to TRBJ2-7; the match to TRBD2 covers 13 bases. Losses at the gene ends were 7 bases for V and 2 bases for J; bases not matched to a gene: 8. The CDR3 totals 16 residues. Germline lookup yields CDR1 SNHLY and CDR2 FYNNEI. The CDR3 nucleotides are TGTGCCAGCAAGGGACTAGCGGGATTTGCTACCTACGAGCAGTACTTC. Its translation: CASKGLAGFATYEQYF. The full variable domain, rest sourced from reference TRBV2 and TRBJ2-7, is EPEVTQTPSHQVTQMGQEVILRCVPISNHLYFYWYRQILGQKVEFLVSFYNNEISEKSEIFDDQFSVERPDGSNFTLKIRSTKLEDSAMYFCASKGLAGFATYEQYFGPGTRLTVT.

The V gene is TRBV4-3, the J gene TRBJ1-4; weak D call: TRBD1 (5 bases). Germline-derived CDR1 and CDR2 are LGHNA and YSLEER. Between the trimmed V and J ends, which lost 4 bases and 8 bases, there was a span of 14 bases. The CDR3 runs 14 residues. CDR3 in DNA: TGCGCCAGCAGCCCGGGGTTAGGGGCGGAAAAACTGTTTTTT. Its translation is CASSPGLGAEKLFF.

The table lists this clone with a few counts. The rearrangement uses TRBV4-1 and TRBJ1-1; 7 bases fit TRBD1. The junction had 8 bases not matched to a gene; V was cut back by 4 bases and J by 0 bases. The CDR3 loop spans 16 amino acids. In germline, CDR1 is MGHRA, CDR2 YSYEKL. The CDR3 nucleotides read TGCGCCAGCAGCCCCGACAGGGTCTACTTGAACACTGAAGCTTTCTTT. This encodes CASSPDRVYLNTEAFF.

CDR3 in amino acids: CASSATANYGYTF. The CDR3 region has the DNA TGTGCCAGCAGCGCCACCGCTAACTATGGCTACACCTTC. The gene calls are TRBV7-9 and TRBJ1-2; D is undetermined. CDR3 length equals 13 residues. Trimming left V 5 bases short and J 0 bases short, with 7 bases between. Germline V gives CDR1 SEHNR, CDR2 FQNEAQ (reference sequence).